These 9 T cell receptor beta chains originate from one sample sequenced in a study of T cell responses to AZD1222 COVID-19 vaccine. The method was immunoSEQ multiplex PCR; TCRdb's version includes in-frame clones alone and lacks a portion of them. Of around 99,000 clones detected, roughly nine tenths appear once; the ten largest clones hold approximately 4.5%. Source: peripheral blood, taken on day 0 of AZD1222 vaccination. These receptors were taken from an adult in good health.

V is TRBV28 and J is TRBJ1-5; 7 bases map to TRBD1. Trimming removed 4 bases from V and 0 bases from J; junction bases left unmatched: 12. Per germline, CDR1 MDHEN and CDR2 SYDVKM. The CDR3 consists of 18 residues. The CDR3 DNA reads as TGTGCCAGCAGTTCGAATCGACAGGGAAAGTCTAGCAATCAGCCCCAGCATTTT. It codes for CASSSNRQGKSSNQPQHF.

This sequence joins TRBV4-3 and TRBJ1-2; D gene uncertain. Between the trimmed V and J ends, which lost 0 bases and 7 bases, there was a span of 6 bases. This CDR3 spans 12 amino acids. From germline, CDR1 is LGHNA and CDR2 YSLEER. The CDR3 DNA is TGCGCCAGCAGCCAAGATAAGCGTGGCTACACCTTC. As protein: CASSQDKRGYTF.

This chain links TRBV11-2 with TRBJ1-1, with 7 positions matching TRBD1. CDR3 length: 13 residues. With 4 bases clipped from V and 11 bases from J, the junction kept 10 bases outside the gene matches. Germline V lookup: CDR1 SGHAT, CDR2 FQNNGV. This CDR3 is CASSSAPGQHAFF. The DNA of the CDR3 is TGTGCCAGCAGCTCCGCCCCGGGACAGCACGCTTTCTTT.

The V call is TRBV7-8, the J call TRBJ1-4; perhaps TRBD1 as D (5 bases). The V gene's germline CDR1 is SGHVS and CDR2 FQNEAQ. There are 16 residues in the CDR3. V gave up 4 bases and J gave up 4 bases, with 16 bases separating them. CDR3 sequence reads: CASSSRRGGLNEKLFF. CDR3 coding DNA: TGTGCCAGCAGCTCACGGAGGGGCGGCCTTAATGAAAAACTGTTTTTT.

This chain connects TRBV19 to TRBJ2-2; 12 positions match TRBD2. The CDR3 has 16 amino acids. The V and J ends lost 4 bases and 2 bases, in that order; junction bases with no gene match: 2. CDR1 is LNHDA and CDR2 is SQIVND in the germline V gene (reference sequence). The CDR3 DNA sequence: TGTGCCAGTAGTAGGACTAGCGGGACAAACACCGGGGAGCTGTTTTTT. It is translated as CASSRTSGTNTGELFF.

The chain combines TRBV11-1 with TRBJ2-7; 7 bases are a match to TRBD2. CDR3 size: 13 residues. From germline, CDR1 is SGHAT and CDR2 FQDESV (reference sequence). The J segment lost 7 bases and the V segment lost 5 bases, leaving 8 bases of the junction unmatched. This chain's CDR3 is CASSLLAGVEQYF. In DNA form, the CDR3 reads TGTGCCAGCAGCCTACTTGCGGGGGTAGAGCAGTACTTC.

This sequence joins TRBV25-1 and TRBJ2-1, with 11 positions matching TRBD2. The germline V gene has CDR1 MGHDK and CDR2 SYGVNS. V lost 3 bases and J lost 4; bases outside the gene matches: 8. The CDR3 runs to 17 residues. CDR3 sequence: CASSDSLAGGFYNEQFF. The DNA for the CDR3 is TGTGCCAGCAGTGATAGTCTAGCGGGAGGATTTTACAATGAGCAGTTCTTC.

V and J are TRBV11-2 and TRBJ1-4, with unresolved D. Deletions cut 6 bases from V and 7 bases from J, with 18 bases between. Germline CDR1 and CDR2: SGHAT and FQNNGV. The CDR3 loop spans 15 amino acids. The CDR3 sequence: CASRLPGDAREKLFF. The CDR3 coding sequence is TGTGCCAGCAGACTTCCCGGGGATGCGCGTGAAAAACTGTTTTTT. Full variable domain (missing parts from reference TRBV11-2 and TRBJ1-4): EAGVAQSPRYKIIEKRQSVAFWCNPISGHATLYWYQQILGQGPKLLIQFQNNGVVDDSQLPKDRFSAERLKGVDSTLKIQPAKLEDSAVYLCASRLPGDAREKLFFGSGTQLSVL.

The count of this clone is one. The chain is built from TRBV19 and TRBJ2-1, with 11 bases that match TRBD2. The junction had 1 base not matched to a gene; V was cut back by 3 bases and J by 3 bases. CDR1 is LNHDA, CDR2 SQIVND, per germline (reference sequence). The CDR3 is 15 amino acids. The CDR3 coding sequence is TGTGCCAGTAGTATGACTAGCGGGGACTACAATGAGCAGTTCTTC. Translated: CASSMTSGDYNEQFF.